The TCR beta chain under discussion was sequenced for a study of beta chain features in type 1 diabetes. Study observations and caveats: More deletions and fewer insertions at VDJ junctions were seen in type 1 diabetes patients. Compared to healthy donors, patients appeared to have naive, central memory and Treg TCRB repertoires that were more alike. There was a moderate but significant shortening of TCRB CDR3s in all four CD4+ subsets of Type 1 diabetes patients.

As every portion of the isolated RNA was reverse transcribed, the sequencing read expressed TCRB transcripts. Naive, central memory and regulatory T cell samples averaged roughly 3.5 million immunoSEQ reads each. TCRdb's copy holds only in-frame clones and misses some; the assay was immunoSEQ multiplex PCR. In the table there are nearly 250,000 clones, roughly two thirds of which are singletons. This clone was observed a handful of times. The antigen remains undetermined. Trimming shortened V by 9 bases and J by 4 bases, and 17 bases separated the two germline ends. Germline V gives CDR1 SGDLS, CDR2 YYNGEE. The CDR3 is made up of 15 amino acids.

The clonotype comes from a man younger than 40 in good health. The sequenced sample consisted of naive CD4+ T cells from blood. The chain has TRBV9 and TRBJ2-6, with D tentatively TRBD2 (7 bases). The CDR3 here is CATGGQLTGANVLTF. CDR3 DNA: TGTGCCACCGGGGGGCAGCTCACCGGGGCCAACGTCCTGACTTTC.